Each of the 25 T cell receptor beta chains below was sequenced from the same sample in a study of T cell changes during pregnancy in multiple sclerosis. The protocol was immunoSEQ multiplex PCR, while the TCRdb copy is restricted to in-frame clones and leaves out a portion. This table holds roughly 40,000 clones, around nine tenths found once. The sequencing here drew on CD4+ T cells from peripheral blood mononuclear cells, taken in the second trimester of pregnancy. These receptors originate from a female donor with multiple sclerosis, enrolled in a pregnancy study.

This chain links TRBV5-1 with TRBJ1-3; unclear D gene. The CDR3 totals 14 residues. Germline V CDR1 and CDR2: SGHRS, YFSETQ. Trimming cost V 4 bases and J 0 bases, with 8 bases left between them. The CDR3 sequence is CASSPVFSGNTIYF. The DNA of the CDR3 is TGCGCCAGCAGCCCAGTGTTCTCTGGAAACACCATATATTTT.

The chain joins TRBV7-2 to TRBJ2-7; TRBD1 matches at 7 bases. Germline loops: CDR1 SGHTA, CDR2 FQGNSA. Trimming took 5 bases from V and 2 from J; bases not matched to a gene: 6. The CDR3 is 14 residues long. The CDR3 region has the DNA TGTGCCAGCAGCCCTCAAGGGGGCCCCTACGAGCAGTACTTC. Protein sequence: CASSPQGGPYEQYF.

This rearrangement joins TRBV14 to TRBJ1-4; D remains ambiguous. V dropped 4 bases and J dropped 6 bases, with 9 bases sitting between them. CDR1 SGHDN and CDR2 FVKESK come from the germline V gene. The CDR3 is 13 residues long. This CDR3 reads CASSPRVDEKLFF. The CDR3 coding sequence is TGTGCCAGCAGCCCCCGCGTGGATGAAAAACTGTTTTTT.

The rearrangement uses TRBV30 and TRBJ2-7; TRBD2 matches at 8 bases. The V segment lost 2 bases and the J segment 0 bases; nucleotides outside the gene matches: 3. Germline assignment: CDR1 GTSNPN and CDR2 SVGIG (reference sequence). This CDR3 is built from 14 residues. CDR3 residues: CAWSLGLVSYEQYF. CDR3 DNA sequence: TGTGCCTGGAGTTTGGGACTAGTCTCCTACGAGCAGTACTTC.

V is TRBV7-9 and J is TRBJ2-7; D gene unclear. The CDR3 spans 14 residues. The V gene lost 4 bases and the J gene lost 0 bases, with 10 bases spanning the gap. CDR1 is SEHNR and CDR2 is FQNEAQ in the germline V gene (reference sequence). The CDR3, as DNA: TGTGCCAGCAGCTCTCGCTCCAGCTCCTACGAGCAGTACTTC. Translated: CASSSRSSSYEQYF.

The CDR3 loop reads CASSLRSSGTGELFF. The CDR3 nucleotides read TGCGCCAGCAGCTTGCGGTCTTCCGGGACCGGGGAGCTGTTTTTT. The chain has TRBV5-1 and TRBJ2-2; unclear D gene. The CDR3 loop spans 15 amino acids. Trimming took 1 base from V and 5 from J, leaving 12 bases between them. The germline CDR1 and CDR2 sequences are SGHRS and YFSETQ.

The chain couples TRBV19 to TRBJ2-1; 8 bases map to TRBD2. This CDR3 is built from 15 residues. J gave up 6 bases and V 5 bases, and 9 bases lay outside the gene matches. CDR1 is LNHDA, CDR2 SQIVND, per germline (reference sequence). DNA of the CDR3: TGTGCCAGTAGTCCGCGGGGGGCCGGGGGCAATGAGCAGTTCTTC. Residues: CASSPRGAGGNEQFF.

The rearrangement links TRBV7-2 to TRBJ1-5, with D uncertain. Germline CDR1 reads SGHTA; CDR2 reads FQGNSA. CDR3 length: 15 amino acids. Trimming left V 5 bases short and J 3 bases short, with 14 bases between. This CDR3 reads CASSLSTDFNQPQHF. The CDR3 DNA follows: TGTGCCAGCAGCCTATCAACAGATTTCAATCAGCCCCAGCATTTT. The full variable domain, its missing parts supplied by reference TRBV7-2 and TRBJ1-5, is GAGVSQSPSNKVTEKGKDVELRCDPISGHTALYWYRQSLGQGLEFLIYFQGNSAPDKSGLPSDRFSAERTGGSVSTLTIQRTQQEDSAVYLCASSLSTDFNQPQHFGDGTRLSIL.

Of note for this clone: Within the sample, other DNA sequences also encode this same CDR3. The genes are TRBV11-2 and TRBJ2-7; 7 bases map to TRBD1. CDR3 size: 14 residues. V was clipped by 5 bases and J by 1 base; unmatched bases: 5. The germline CDR1 and CDR2 sequences are SGHAT and FQNNGV. The CDR3 coding sequence is TGTGCCAGCAGCCTTTGGGACAGTTCCTACGAGCAGTACTTC. Amino acids: CASSLWDSSYEQYF.

The rearrangement joins TRBV27 to TRBJ1-1; 7 bases agree with TRBD1. The trim removed 6 bases at V and 1 base at J, leaving 5 bases unmatched. Per germline, CDR1 MNHEY and CDR2 SMNVEV (reference sequence). This CDR3 is built from 14 residues. CDR3 DNA sequence: TGTGCCAGCAGGAGGGGGCTGACGAACACTGAAGCTTTCTTT. It specifies CASRRGLTNTEAFF.

The chain combines TRBV6-1 with TRBJ1-1; tentative D call: TRBD1 (5 bases). CDR3 length: 15 amino acids. Trimming pared 2 bases from V and 9 bases from J, leaving 19 bases between. Germline lookup yields CDR1 MNHNS and CDR2 SASEGT. The CDR3 spells CASSETGRQGDKAFF. The CDR3, as DNA: TGTGCCAGCAGTGAAACGGGTCGTCAAGGGGATAAAGCTTTCTTT.

The chain uses TRBV19 and TRBJ2-1; 9 bases are shared with TRBD2. Losses at the gene ends were 2 bases for V and 2 bases for J; bases not matched to a gene: 1. Germline V gives CDR1 LNHDA, CDR2 SQIVND (reference sequence). This CDR3 region has 15 residues. The CDR3 sequence: CASSIQRGAYNEQFF. CDR3 nucleotides: TGTGCCAGTAGTATACAGCGGGGGGCCTACAATGAGCAGTTCTTC.

The rearrangement links TRBV11-3 to TRBJ1-1; perhaps TRBD1 as D (5 bases). The CDR3 is made up of 13 amino acids. Germline V gene data show CDR1 as SGHNT and CDR2 as YENEEA. Between the trimmed V and J ends, which lost 5 bases and 0 bases, there was a span of 7 bases. The CDR3: CASSQGLNTEAFF. The DNA for the CDR3 is TGTGCCAGCAGCCAGGGATTGAACACTGAAGCTTTCTTT.

The gene calls are TRBV19 and TRBJ2-3; tentatively, D is TRBD2 (6 bases). The CDR3 runs 14 residues. The V gene's germline CDR1 is LNHDA and CDR2 SQIVND (reference sequence). With 4 bases removed from V and 3 bases from J, the gap between germline ends came to 11 bases. The CDR3 spells CASSKTGTTDTQYF. The CDR3 DNA reads TGTGCCAGTAGTAAAACCGGGACTACAGATACGCAGTATTTT.

This clone was detected only once. The chain joins TRBV30 to TRBJ2-2; perhaps TRBD1 as D (6 bases). Germline V CDR1 and CDR2: GTSNPN, SVGIG (reference sequence). Between the trimmed V and J ends, which lost 1 base and 6 bases, there was a span of 15 bases. This CDR3 has 15 residues. CDR3 sequence: CAWSEGVGGPGELFF. In DNA form, the CDR3 reads TGTGCCTGGAGTGAGGGGGTCGGTGGGCCCGGGGAGCTGTTTTTT. The whole variable domain, remainder taken from reference TRBV30 and TRBJ2-2, is SQTIHQWPATLVQPVGSPLSLECTVEGTSNPNLYWYRQAAGRGLQLLFYSVGIGQISSEVPQNLSASRPQDRQFILSSKKLLLSDSGFYLCAWSEGVGGPGELFFGEGSRLTVL.

J is TRBJ2-7 and V is TRBV19, with 10 bases that match TRBD1. The germline gives CDR1 LNHDA, CDR2 SQIVND (reference sequence). CDR3 length: 15 amino acids. J lost 2 bases, V lost 3 bases, and 4 bases had no gene match. As DNA, the CDR3 is TGTGCCAGTAGTATTTCCGGGACAGGGGCCTACGAGCAGTACTTC. Translating gives CASSISGTGAYEQYF. Looking up the rest from reference TRBV19 and TRBJ2-7 gives the full variable domain: DGGITQSPKYLFRKEGQNVTLSCEQNLNHDAMYWYRQDPGQGLRLIYYSQIVNDFQKGDIAEGYSVSREKKESFPLTVTSAQKNPTAFYLCASSISGTGAYEQYFGPGTRLTVT.

This clone was picked up one time. The J gene is TRBJ2-7, the V gene TRBV7-2; maybe TRBD1 (6 bases). Germline V gene sequence: CDR1 SGHTA, CDR2 FQGNSA. Trimming pared 5 bases from V and 1 base from J, leaving 15 bases between. This CDR3 has 15 residues. As DNA, the CDR3 is TGTGCCAGCAGCCCCCAAACGACAGGTTCCTACGAGCAGTACTTC. Translating gives CASSPQTTGSYEQYF.

The rearrangement joins TRBV10-3 to TRBJ1-2; maybe TRBD1 (6 bases). Germline loops: CDR1 ENHRY, CDR2 SYGVKD. The CDR3 contains 12 residues. Trimming shortened V by 7 bases and J by 3 bases, and 9 bases separated the two germline ends. In DNA form, the CDR3 reads TGTGCCATCAACGCAGGGGACTATGGCTACACCTTC. This codes for CAINAGDYGYTF.

The V call is TRBV6-4, the J call TRBJ2-7; 7 nucleotides align to TRBD2. This CDR3 spans 13 amino acids. CDR1 and CDR2 (germline): MRHNA, SNTAGT. V lost 10 bases and J lost 2; bases outside the gene matches: 8. The CDR3 is CAISGPLAYEQYF. In DNA form, the CDR3 reads TGTGCCATTAGCGGGCCCCTTGCCTACGAGCAGTACTTC.

The V gene is TRBV19, the J gene TRBJ1-4; D unresolved. V dropped 7 bases and J dropped 5 bases, with 17 bases sitting between them. This CDR3 spans 15 amino acids. The germline V gene has CDR1 LNHDA and CDR2 SQIVND (reference sequence). The CDR3 DNA reads TGTGCCAGTACTACAGAGGGATTAGCGAATGAAAAACTGTTTTTT. Translated: CASTTEGLANEKLFF.

The rearrangement joins TRBV7-2 to TRBJ2-5; 9 nucleotides match TRBD2. V trimming: 3 bases; J trimming: 5 bases; junction bases outside the gene matches: 7. CDR3 length: 15 residues. Germline values: CDR1 SGHTA, CDR2 FQGNSA. In DNA form, the CDR3 reads TGTGCCAGCAGCTTGGGCGGGGGGGCTCGGGAGACCCAGTACTTC. It translates to CASSLGGGARETQYF.

The genes are TRBV27 and TRBJ2-2, with D tentatively TRBD1 (6 bases). CDR3 length: 15 residues. Deletions cut 6 bases from V and 1 base from J, with 12 bases between. CDR1 and CDR2 from the germline V gene are MNHEY and SMNVEV (reference sequence). The CDR3 nucleotides read TGTGCCAGCAGGGTGGGGGCAGTGAACACCGGGGAGCTGTTTTTT. Translated: CASRVGAVNTGELFF.

The chain joins TRBV6-5 to TRBJ1-5; TRBD1 matches 9 bases. The CDR3 runs 14 residues. Trimming removed 5 bases from V and 5 bases from J; junction bases left unmatched: 4. Germline-derived CDR1 and CDR2 are MNHEY and SVGAGI. The CDR3 sequence: CASSLWTGDQPQHF. As DNA, the CDR3 is TGTGCCAGCAGTCTATGGACAGGGGATCAGCCCCAGCATTTT.

This clone was picked up one time. The rearrangement joins TRBV6-5 to TRBJ1-5, with D unclear. The CDR3 length is 13 residues. Germline V gene data show CDR1 as MNHEY and CDR2 as SVGAGI. The V end was cut by 4 bases, the J end by 6 bases, with 10 bases between. DNA of the CDR3: TGTGCCAGCAGTTCACGGGGTAGTCAGCCCCAGCATTTT. Amino acid sequence: CASSSRGSQPQHF.

The V and J genes are TRBV7-2 and TRBJ2-5, with TRBD1 matching over 7 bases. V was clipped by 7 bases and J by 2 bases; unmatched bases: 4. Germline V CDR1 and CDR2: SGHTA, FQGNSA. There are 13 residues in the CDR3. The CDR3 is CASTPDRQETQYF. The CDR3, as DNA: TGTGCCAGCACCCCGGACAGGCAAGAGACCCAGTACTTC.